This T cell receptor (beta chain) was found in a study of cytomegalovirus exposure and HLA in healthy donors. On the study more broadly: The roughly 120 validation repertoires and the approximately 700 first-cohort repertoires shared a platform, a later analysis reported.

Germline V gene lookup returns CDR1 LGHNA and CDR2 YSLEER. The V gene end was trimmed by 0 bases and the J gene end by 4 bases; junction bases not matched to a gene: 4. The CDR3 has 16 amino acids. General observations from the study: Most TCR sequences were rare, but some public TCRs occurred in many donors.

Sequencing used immunoSEQ multiplex PCR; TCRdb keeps in-frame clones, though not all of them. The table records tens of thousands of clones, 85% to 95% of them present only once. As concerns this clone: The antigen is not known.

Sequences were obtained from PBMCs. The chain is built from TRBV4-3 and TRBJ1-4; 8 nucleotides line up with TRBD1. The TCR sequence derives from a woman between 18 and 30 years old in good health and CMV-seronegative. The CDR3 spells CASSQDGTGLNEKLFF. The CDR3 DNA sequence: TGCGCCAGCAGCCAAGATGGGACAGGACTTAATGAAAAACTGTTTTTT.